This T cell receptor beta chain emerged from a study of blood T cell repertoires in COVID-19. About the study: The United States, Italy and Spain provided the acute and convalescent COVID-19 samples.

V lost 2 bases and J lost 3; bases outside the gene matches: 4. This CDR3 contains 15 residues. CDR1 and CDR2 from the germline V gene are SGHRS and YFSETQ. Profiled with immunoSEQ multiplex PCR; TCRdb holds only in-frame clones, not every one. The sample includes 75,000 to 80,000 clones, approximately 86% of them seen just once. This clonotype was sampled from a human donor in a cohort sampled during active COVID-19. The material sequenced was peripheral blood. The chain combines TRBV5-1 with TRBJ2-5; 10 nucleotides line up with TRBD1. CDR3 sequence (DNA): TGCGCCAGCAGCTTTCTCGGGACAGGGGAAGAGACCCAGTACTTC. Encoded protein: CASSFLGTGEETQYF. Looking up the rest from reference TRBV5-1 and TRBJ2-5 gives the full variable domain: KAGVTQTPRYLIKTRGQQVTLSCSPISGHRSVSWYQQTPGQGLQFLFEYFSETQRNKGNFPGRFSGRQFSNSRSEMNVSTLELGDSALYLCASSFLGTGEETQYFGPGTRLLVL.